This TCR beta chain stems from a study of T cell responses to AZD1222 COVID-19 vaccine. The length of the CDR3 is 14 residues. Germline V gene sequence: CDR1 MNHEY, CDR2 SVGAGI. Between the trimmed V and J ends, which lost 2 bases and 0 bases, there was a span of 6 bases. Here immunoSEQ multiplex PCR was the method, and the copy in TCRdb shows in-frame clones only, minus some. The sample lists some 100,000 clones; about 94% were seen once. Study results and caveats: Across spike, vaccine-associated CD4 TCRs were found, dominant at 160-218 and 743-854. Baseline serostatus was positive in only a handful of AZD1222 recipients. The study reported that nearly half of spike-specific TCRs target unmutated variant regions.

Turning to this clone: Its antigen is unidentified.

The sequence was obtained from an adult who received the AZD1222 COVID-19 vaccine. The sequenced sample was peripheral blood, obtained 28 days after the second AZD1222 dose. The chain links TRBV6-5 to TRBJ2-3; D not certain. CDR3 in amino acids: CASSYRASTDTQYF. The DNA for the CDR3 is TGTGCCAGCAGTTACAGGGCTAGCACAGATACGCAGTATTTT.